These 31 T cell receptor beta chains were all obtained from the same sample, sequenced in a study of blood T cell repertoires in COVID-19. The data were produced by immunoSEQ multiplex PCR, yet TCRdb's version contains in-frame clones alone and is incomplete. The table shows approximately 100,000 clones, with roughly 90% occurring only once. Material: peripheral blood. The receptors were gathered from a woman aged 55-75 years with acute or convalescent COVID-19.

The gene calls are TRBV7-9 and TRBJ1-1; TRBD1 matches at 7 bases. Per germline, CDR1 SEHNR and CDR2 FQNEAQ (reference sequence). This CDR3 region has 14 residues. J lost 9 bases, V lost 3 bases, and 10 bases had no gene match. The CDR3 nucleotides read TGTGCCAGCAGCTTCTCCCGGGACAGCGACCAAGCTTTCTTT. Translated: CASSFSRDSDQAFF.

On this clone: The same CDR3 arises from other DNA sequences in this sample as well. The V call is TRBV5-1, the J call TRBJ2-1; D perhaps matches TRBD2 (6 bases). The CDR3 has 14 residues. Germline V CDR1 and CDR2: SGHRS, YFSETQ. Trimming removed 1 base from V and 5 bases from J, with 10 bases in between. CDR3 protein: CASSLLAGNNEQFF. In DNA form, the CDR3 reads TGCGCCAGCAGCTTGCTGGCGGGGAACAATGAGCAGTTCTTC. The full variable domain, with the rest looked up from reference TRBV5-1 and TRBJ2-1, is KAGVTQTPRYLIKTRGQQVTLSCSPISGHRSVSWYQQTPGQGLQFLFEYFSETQRNKGNFPGRFSGRQFSNSRSEMNVSTLELGDSALYLCASSLLAGNNEQFFGPGTRLTVL.

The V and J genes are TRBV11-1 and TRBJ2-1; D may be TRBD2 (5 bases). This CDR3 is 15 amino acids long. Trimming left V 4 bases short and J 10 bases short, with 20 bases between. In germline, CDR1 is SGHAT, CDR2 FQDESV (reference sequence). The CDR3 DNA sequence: TGTGCCAGCAGCTCGCGGACTCTGGCCCGCCTCGAGCAGTTCTTC. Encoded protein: CASSSRTLARLEQFF.

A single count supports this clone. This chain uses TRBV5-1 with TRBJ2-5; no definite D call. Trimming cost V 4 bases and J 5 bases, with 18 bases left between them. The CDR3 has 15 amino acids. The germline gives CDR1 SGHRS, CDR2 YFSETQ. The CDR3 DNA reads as TGCGCCAGCAGCCCGAGGCCCGGCGGCCCGGAGACCCAGTACTTC. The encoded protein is CASSPRPGGPETQYF. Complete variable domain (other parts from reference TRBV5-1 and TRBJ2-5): KAGVTQTPRYLIKTRGQQVTLSCSPISGHRSVSWYQQTPGQGLQFLFEYFSETQRNKGNFPGRFSGRQFSNSRSEMNVSTLELGDSALYLCASSPRPGGPETQYFGPGTRLLVL.

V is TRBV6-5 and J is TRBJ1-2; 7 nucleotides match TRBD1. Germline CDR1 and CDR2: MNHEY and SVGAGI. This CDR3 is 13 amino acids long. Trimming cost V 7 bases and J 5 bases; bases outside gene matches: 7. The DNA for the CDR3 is TGTGCCAGCAACCTGGGACAGAGGTATGGCTACACCTTC. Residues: CASNLGQRYGYTF.

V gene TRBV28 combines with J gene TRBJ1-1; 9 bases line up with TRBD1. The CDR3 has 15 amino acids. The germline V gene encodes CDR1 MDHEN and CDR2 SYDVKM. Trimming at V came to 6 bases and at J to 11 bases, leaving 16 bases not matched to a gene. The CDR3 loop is CASRNTGTGLPLAFF. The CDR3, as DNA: TGTGCCAGCAGAAACACCGGGACAGGGCTTCCTTTGGCTTTCTTT.

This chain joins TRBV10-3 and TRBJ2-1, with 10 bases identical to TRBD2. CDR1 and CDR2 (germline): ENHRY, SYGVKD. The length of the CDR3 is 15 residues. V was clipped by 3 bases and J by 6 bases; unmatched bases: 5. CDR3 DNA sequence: TGTGCCATCAGTGAACCTAGCGGGAGAAGCAATGAGCAGTTCTTC. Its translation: CAISEPSGRSNEQFF.

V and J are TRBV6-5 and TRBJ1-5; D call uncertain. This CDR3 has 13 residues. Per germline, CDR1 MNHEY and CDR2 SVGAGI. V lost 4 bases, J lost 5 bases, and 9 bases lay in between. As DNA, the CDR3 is TGTGCCAGCAGTTGGGCCTACGATCAGCCCCAGCATTTT. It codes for CASSWAYDQPQHF.

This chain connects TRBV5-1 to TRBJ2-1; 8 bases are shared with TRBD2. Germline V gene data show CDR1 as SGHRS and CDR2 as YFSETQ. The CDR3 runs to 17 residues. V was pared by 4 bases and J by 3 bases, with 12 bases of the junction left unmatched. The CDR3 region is CASSTPLAGDFYNEQFF. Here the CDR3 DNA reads TGCGCCAGCAGCACTCCTCTAGCGGGCGACTTCTACAATGAGCAGTTCTTC.

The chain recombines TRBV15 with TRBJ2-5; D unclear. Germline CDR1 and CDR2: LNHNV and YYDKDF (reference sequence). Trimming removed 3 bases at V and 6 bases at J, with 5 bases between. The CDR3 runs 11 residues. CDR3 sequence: CATSSDKTQYF. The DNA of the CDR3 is TGTGCCACCAGCAGCGACAAGACCCAGTACTTC.

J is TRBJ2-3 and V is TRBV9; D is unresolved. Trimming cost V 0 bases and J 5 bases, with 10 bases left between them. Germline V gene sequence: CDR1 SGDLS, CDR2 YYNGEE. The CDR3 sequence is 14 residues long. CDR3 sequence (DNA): TGTGCCAGCAGCGTAGGTGGAGTAGTAGATACGCAGTATTTT. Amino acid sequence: CASSVGGVVDTQYF.

The DNA of the CDR3 is TGTGCCTGGAGTGTATTTGACAGGGGGTTCAAGCAGTACTTC. Translated, it gives CAWSVFDRGFKQYF. The chain is built from TRBV30 and TRBJ2-7; 9 nucleotides align to TRBD1. The CDR3 is made up of 14 amino acids. Germline trimming cut 0 bases from V and 8 bases from J; bases unmatched to any gene: 8. Germline V CDR1 and CDR2: GTSNPN, SVGIG (reference sequence).

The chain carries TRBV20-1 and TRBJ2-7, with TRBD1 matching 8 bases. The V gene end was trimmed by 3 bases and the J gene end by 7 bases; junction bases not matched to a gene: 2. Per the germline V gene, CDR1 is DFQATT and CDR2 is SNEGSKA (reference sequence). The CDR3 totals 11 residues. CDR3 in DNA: TGCAGTGCTAGGGACAGGGAAGAGCAGTACTTC. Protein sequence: CSARDREEQYF.

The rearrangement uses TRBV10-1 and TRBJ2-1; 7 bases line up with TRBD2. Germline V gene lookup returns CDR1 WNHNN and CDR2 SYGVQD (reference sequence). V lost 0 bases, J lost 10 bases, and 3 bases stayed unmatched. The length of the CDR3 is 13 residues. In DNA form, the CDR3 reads TGCGCCAGCAGTGAGTCGGGGACTATGGAGCAGTTCTTC. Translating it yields CASSESGTMEQFF.

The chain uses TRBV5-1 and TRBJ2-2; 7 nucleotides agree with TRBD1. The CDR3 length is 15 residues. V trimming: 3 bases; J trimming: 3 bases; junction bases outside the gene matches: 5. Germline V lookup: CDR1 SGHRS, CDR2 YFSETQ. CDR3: CASSSRTGDTGELFF. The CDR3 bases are TGCGCCAGCAGCTCCCGGACAGGTGACACCGGGGAGCTGTTTTTT.

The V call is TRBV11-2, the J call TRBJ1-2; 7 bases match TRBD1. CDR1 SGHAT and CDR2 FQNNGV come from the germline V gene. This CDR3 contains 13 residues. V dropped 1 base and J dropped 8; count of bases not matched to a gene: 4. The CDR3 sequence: CASSLAGQSGYTF. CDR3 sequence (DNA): TGTGCCAGCAGCTTAGCGGGACAGTCGGGCTACACCTTC.

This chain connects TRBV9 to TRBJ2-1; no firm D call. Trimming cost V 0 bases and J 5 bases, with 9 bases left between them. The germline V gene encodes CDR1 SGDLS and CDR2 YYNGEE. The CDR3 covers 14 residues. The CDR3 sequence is CASSVGPADNEQFF. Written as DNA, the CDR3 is TGTGCCAGCAGCGTAGGGCCGGCGGACAATGAGCAGTTCTTC.

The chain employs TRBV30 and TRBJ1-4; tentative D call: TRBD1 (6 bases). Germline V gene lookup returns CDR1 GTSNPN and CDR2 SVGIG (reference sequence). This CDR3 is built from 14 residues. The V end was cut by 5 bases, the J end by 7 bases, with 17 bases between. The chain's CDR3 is CAWASGASGEKLFF. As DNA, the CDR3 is TGTGCCTGGGCTTCAGGGGCTTCGGGTGAAAAACTGTTTTTT.

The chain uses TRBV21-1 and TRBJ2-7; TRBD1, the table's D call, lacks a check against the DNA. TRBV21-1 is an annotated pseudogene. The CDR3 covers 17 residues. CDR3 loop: CASSKGKDRRRSYEQYV. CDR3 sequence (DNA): TGTGCCAGCAGCAAAGGGAAGGACAGGAGACGCTCCTACGAGCAGTACGTC.

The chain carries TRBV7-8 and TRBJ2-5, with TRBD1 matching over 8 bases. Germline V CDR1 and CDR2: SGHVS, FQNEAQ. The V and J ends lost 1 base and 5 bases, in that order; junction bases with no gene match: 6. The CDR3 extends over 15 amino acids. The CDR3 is CASSLVGRGLETQYF. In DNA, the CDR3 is TGTGCCAGCAGCTTAGTGGGCAGGGGGCTGGAGACCCAGTACTTC.

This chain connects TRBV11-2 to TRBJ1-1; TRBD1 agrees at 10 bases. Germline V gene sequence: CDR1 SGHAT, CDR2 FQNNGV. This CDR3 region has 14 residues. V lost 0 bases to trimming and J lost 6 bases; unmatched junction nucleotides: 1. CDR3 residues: CASSLDGQGAEAFF. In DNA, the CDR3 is TGTGCCAGCAGCTTAGACGGACAGGGGGCTGAAGCTTTCTTT.

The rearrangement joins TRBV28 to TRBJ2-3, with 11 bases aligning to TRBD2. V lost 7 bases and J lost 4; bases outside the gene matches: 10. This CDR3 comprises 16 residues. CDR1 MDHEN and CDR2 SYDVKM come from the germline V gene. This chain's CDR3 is CASTILAGVGADTQYF. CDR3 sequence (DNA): TGTGCCAGCACCATACTAGCGGGAGTTGGAGCAGATACGCAGTATTTT.

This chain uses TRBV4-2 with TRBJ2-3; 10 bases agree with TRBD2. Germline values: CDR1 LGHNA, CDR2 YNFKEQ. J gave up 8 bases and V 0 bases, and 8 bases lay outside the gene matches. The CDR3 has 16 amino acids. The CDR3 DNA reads TGTGCCAGCAGCCAAGATCAGACGAGCGGGAGGGGTACGCAGTATTTT. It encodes CASSQDQTSGRGTQYF.

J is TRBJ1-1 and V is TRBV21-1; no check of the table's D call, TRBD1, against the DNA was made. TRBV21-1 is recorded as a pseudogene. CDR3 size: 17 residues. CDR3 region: CASSKTYRQGRNTEAFF. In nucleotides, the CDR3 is TGTGCCAGCAGCAAAACCTACCGACAGGGGCGGAACACTGAAGCTTTCTTT.

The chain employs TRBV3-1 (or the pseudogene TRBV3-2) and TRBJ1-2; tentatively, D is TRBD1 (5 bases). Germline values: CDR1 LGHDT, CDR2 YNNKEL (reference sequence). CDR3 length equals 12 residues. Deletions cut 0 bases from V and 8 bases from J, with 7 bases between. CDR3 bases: TGTGCCAGCAGCCAAGATGCAGGGGGCTACACCTTC. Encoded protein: CASSQDAGGYTF.

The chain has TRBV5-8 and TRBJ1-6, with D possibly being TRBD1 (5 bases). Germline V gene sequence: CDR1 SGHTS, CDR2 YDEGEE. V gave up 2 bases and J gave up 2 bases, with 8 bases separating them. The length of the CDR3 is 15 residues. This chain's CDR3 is CASSFATAYNSPLHF. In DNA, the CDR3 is TGTGCCAGCAGCTTCGCGACAGCCTATAATTCACCCCTCCACTTT. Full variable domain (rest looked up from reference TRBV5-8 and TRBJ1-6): EAGVTQSPTHLIKTRGQQATLRCSPISGHTSVYWYQQALGLGLQFLLWYDEGEERNRGNFPPRFSGRQFPNYSSELNVNALELEDSALYLCASSFATAYNSPLHFGNGTRLTVT.

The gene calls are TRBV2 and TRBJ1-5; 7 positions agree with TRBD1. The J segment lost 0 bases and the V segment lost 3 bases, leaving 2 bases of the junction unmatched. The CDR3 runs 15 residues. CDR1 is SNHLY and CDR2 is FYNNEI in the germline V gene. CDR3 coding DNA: TGTGCCAGCAGTGAGGGGGACAGTAGCAATCAGCCCCAGCATTTT. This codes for CASSEGDSSNQPQHF.

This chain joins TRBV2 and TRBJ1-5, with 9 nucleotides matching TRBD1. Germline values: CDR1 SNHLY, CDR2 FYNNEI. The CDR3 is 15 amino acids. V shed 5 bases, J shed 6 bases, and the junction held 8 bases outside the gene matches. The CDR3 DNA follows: TGTGCCAGCAGTACCAACAGGGGGCAAGGTCAGCCCCAGCATTTT. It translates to CASSTNRGQGQPQHF.

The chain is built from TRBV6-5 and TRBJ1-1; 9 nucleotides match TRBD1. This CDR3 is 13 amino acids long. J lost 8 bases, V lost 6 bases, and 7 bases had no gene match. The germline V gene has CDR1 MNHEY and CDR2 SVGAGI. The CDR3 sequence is CASSGLTGGEAFF. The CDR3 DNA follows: TGTGCCAGCAGCGGCCTGACAGGGGGAGAAGCTTTCTTT.

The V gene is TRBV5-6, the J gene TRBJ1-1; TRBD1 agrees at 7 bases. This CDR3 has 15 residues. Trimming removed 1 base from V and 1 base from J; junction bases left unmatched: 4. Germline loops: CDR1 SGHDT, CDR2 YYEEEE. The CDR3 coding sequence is TGTGCCAGCAGCTTGTACGGGACAGCGAACACTGAAGCTTTCTTT. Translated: CASSLYGTANTEAFF.

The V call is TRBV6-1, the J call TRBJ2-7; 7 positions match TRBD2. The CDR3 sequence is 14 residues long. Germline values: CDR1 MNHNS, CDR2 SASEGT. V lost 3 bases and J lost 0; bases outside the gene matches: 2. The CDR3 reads CASSDRDYSYEQYF. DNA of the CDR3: TGTGCCAGCAGTGACCGGGACTACTCCTACGAGCAGTACTTC.